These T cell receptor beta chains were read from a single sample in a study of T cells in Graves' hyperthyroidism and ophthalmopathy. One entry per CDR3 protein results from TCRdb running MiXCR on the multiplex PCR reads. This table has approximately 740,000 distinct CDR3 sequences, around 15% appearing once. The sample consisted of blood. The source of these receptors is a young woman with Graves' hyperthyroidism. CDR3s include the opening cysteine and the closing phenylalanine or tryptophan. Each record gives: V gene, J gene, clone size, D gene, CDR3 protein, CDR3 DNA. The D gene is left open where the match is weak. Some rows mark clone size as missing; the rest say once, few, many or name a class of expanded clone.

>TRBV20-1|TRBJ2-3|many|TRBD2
CSARTVAGLADTQYF
TGCAGTGCTAGAACGGTAGCGGGACTGGCAGATACGCAGTATTTT
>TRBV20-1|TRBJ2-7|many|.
CSAREGFGGSYEQYF
TGCAGTGCTAGAGAGGGCTTTGGTGGGTCCTACGAGCAGTACTTC
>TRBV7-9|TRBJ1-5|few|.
CASSSEGGNQPQHF
TGTGCCAGCTCGTCAGAGGGAGGCAATCAGCCCCAGCATTTT
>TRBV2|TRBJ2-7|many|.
CASSWDFPYEQYF
TGTGCCAGCAGTTGGGACTTTCCTTACGAGCAGTACTTC
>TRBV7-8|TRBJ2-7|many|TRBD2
CASSLVEAKREFAYEQYF
TGTGCCAGCAGCTTAGTCGAGGCGAAGCGGGAGTTCGCCTACGAGCAGTACTTC
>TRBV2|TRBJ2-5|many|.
CASRTGFQETQYF
TGTGCCAGCAGGACAGGTTTCCAAGAGACCCAGTACTTC
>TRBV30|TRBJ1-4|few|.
CAWSVPGSTNEKLFF
TGTGCCTGGAGTGTACCGGGCAGTACTAATGAAAAACTGTTTTTT
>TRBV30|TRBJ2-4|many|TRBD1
CAWSDNRDSQYF
TGTGCCTGGAGTGACAATAGGGACAGTCAGTACTTC
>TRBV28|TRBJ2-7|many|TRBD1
CASSGDRDGGRYEQYF
TGTGCCAGCAGCGGGGACAGGGACGGCGGGAGATACGAGCAGTACTTC
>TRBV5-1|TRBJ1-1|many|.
CASSLHGQSMNTEAFF
TGCGCCAGCAGCCTTCACGGACAGTCTATGAACACTGAAGCTTTCTTT
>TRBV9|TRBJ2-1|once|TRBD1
CASSEQGSLYNEQFF
TGTGCCAGCAGTGAACAGGGGAGCCTATACAATGAGCAGTTCTTC
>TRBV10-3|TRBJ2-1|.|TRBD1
CAMSGTAYNEQFF
TGTGCCATGTCCGGGACAGCCTACAATGAGCAGTTCTTC
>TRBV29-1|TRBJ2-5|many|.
CSVVGGIETQYF
TGCAGCGTTGTAGGGGGAATAGAGACCCAGTACTTC
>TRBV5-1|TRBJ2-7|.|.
CASSLPPERWVYEQYF
TGCGCCAGCAGCTTGCCGCCTGAGCGGTGGGTCTACGAGCAGTACTTC
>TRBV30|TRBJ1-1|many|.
CAWSVPGHQNTEAFF
TGTGCCTGGAGTGTACCGGGACACCAGAACACTGAAGCTTTCTTT
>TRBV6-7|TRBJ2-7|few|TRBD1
CASSPNGSTGGCHEQYF
TGTGCCAGCAGTCCCAACGGATCGACAGGGGGCTGCCACGAGCAGTACTTC
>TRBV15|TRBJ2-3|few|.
CATSRGSIASTADTQYF
TGTGCCACCAGCAGAGGGAGTATAGCTAGTACGGCAGATACGCAGTATTTT
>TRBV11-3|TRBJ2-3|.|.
CASSRGRGSGTDTQYF
TGTGCCAGCAGCCGTGGCCGGGGCTCGGGCACAGATACGCAGTATTTT
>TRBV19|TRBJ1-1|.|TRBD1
CASVLRTGALLGTEAFF
TGTGCCAGCGTACTACGGACAGGGGCTCTCCTTGGGACTGAAGCTTTCTTT
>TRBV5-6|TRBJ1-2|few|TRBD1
CASSLGDSIVPYGYTF
TGTGCCAGCAGCTTGGGGGACAGTATCGTGCCCTATGGCTACACCTTC
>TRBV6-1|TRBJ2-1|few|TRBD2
CASTPWGSGASREQFF
TGTGCCAGCACCCCCTGGGGTAGCGGGGCTTCTCGTGAGCAGTTCTTC
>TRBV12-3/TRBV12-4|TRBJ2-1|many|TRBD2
CASSFGTSGLSSYNEQFF
TGTGCCAGCAGTTTCGGGACTAGCGGGCTGAGCTCCTACAATGAGCAGTTCTTC
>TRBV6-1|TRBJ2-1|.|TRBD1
CASIEAGGWYEQFF
TGTGCCAGCATCGAGGCAGGGGGTTGGTATGAGCAGTTCTTC
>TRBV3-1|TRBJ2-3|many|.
CASSQLGVELSQYF
TGTGCCAGCAGCCAACTAGGGGTCGAGTTGTCGCAGTATTTT